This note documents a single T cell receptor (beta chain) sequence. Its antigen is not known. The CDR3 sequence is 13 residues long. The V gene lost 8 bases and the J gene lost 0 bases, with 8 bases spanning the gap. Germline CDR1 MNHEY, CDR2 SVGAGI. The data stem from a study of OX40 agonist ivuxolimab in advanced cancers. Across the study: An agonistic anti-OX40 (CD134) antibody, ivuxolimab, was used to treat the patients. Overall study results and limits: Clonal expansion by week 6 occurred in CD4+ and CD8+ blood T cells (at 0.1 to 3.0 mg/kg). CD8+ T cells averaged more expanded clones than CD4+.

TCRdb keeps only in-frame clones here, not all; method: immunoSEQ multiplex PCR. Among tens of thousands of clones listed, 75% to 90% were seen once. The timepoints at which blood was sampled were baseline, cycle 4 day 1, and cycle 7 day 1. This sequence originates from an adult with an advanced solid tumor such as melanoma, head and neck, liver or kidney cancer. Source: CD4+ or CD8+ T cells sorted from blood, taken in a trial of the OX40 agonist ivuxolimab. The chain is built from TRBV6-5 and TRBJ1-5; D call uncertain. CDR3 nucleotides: TGTGCCAGCGTTGTAGGTAGCAATCAGCCCCAGCATTTT. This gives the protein CASVVGSNQPQHF.